This T cell receptor beta chain was profiled in a study of OX40 agonist ivuxolimab in advanced cancers. For context, the study as a whole: Ivuxolimab was an agonistic, fully human IgG2 monoclonal antibody directed against OX40 (CD134), a costimulatory receptor. The purpose of peripheral TCRbeta sequencing was to test whether ivuxolimab changed TCR sequence diversity and led to clonal T-cell expansion. The paper describes the monotherapy dose-escalation part (N ≈ 52 patients) of the phase I trial of ivuxolimab. Of the roughly 53 patients in dose escalation, some 20 had hepatocellular carcinoma, roughly 15 had melanoma, 9 had renal cell carcinoma and 9 had head and neck cancer. Intravenous ivuxolimab was administered to patients every 2 weeks at six dose levels: 0.01, 0.1, 0.3, 1.5, 3 and 10 mg/kg. Patients were allowed to have had prior anti-PD-1, anti-PD-L1 or anti-CTLA-4 therapy, and around 40% of the dose-escalation patients had previously received checkpoint inhibitors. In the dose-escalation cohort, nearly 85% of patients were male, and the mean age was 60 years with a range of roughly 20 to 85. Partial responses were achieved by three dose-escalation patients, of whom one had hepatocellular carcinoma and two had cutaneous melanoma. What the authors observed across the whole study: Low levels of normalized T-cell clonal expansion were also seen in some patients who did not respond. Partial responders in the 0.1-3.0 mg/kg groups had among the lowest normalized peripheral clonal expansion, especially among CD8+ T cells. After ivuxolimab, CD8+ T cells had more expanded clones than CD4+ T cells on average. Which antigens the clonally expanded peripheral T cells were specific for was not determined. At doses from 0.1 to 3.0 mg/kg, clonal expansion was seen in both CD4+ and CD8+ blood T cells between baseline and week 6.

Patients with a history of autoimmune disease or receiving systemic immunosuppression were excluded from the trial. Peripheral blood for TCR sequencing was drawn from every dose cohort at baseline, at cycle 4 day 1 and at cycle 7 day 1. Samples came from an open-label, multicenter, first-in-human phase I dose-escalation trial of ivuxolimab. The trial enrolled adults with locally advanced or metastatic head and neck squamous cell, hepatocellular, melanoma or renal cell carcinoma. Before TCR sequencing, CD4+ T cells and CD8+ T cells were sorted from peripheral blood as separate populations. Genomic DNA was isolated from the sorted cells so that the TCRbeta CDR3 region could be sequenced. TCRbeta CDR3 regions were sequenced using the immunoSEQ Assay. The table was pulled from immuneACCESS by TCRdb, which kept in-frame rearrangements only. Such tables lose some clones; where checked, under half of the loss comes from unresolved V genes, and the rest has no known cause. This sample is represented by more than 75,000 clones; more than 85% of them were singletons. The top ten hold just under 1% of the sample.

This clone appeared a few times. Its binding antigen is unknown. Base-call qualities are not available, and no considerably larger clone is one nucleotide away. The material was CD4+ or CD8+ T cells sorted from blood, obtained in a trial of the OX40 agonist ivuxolimab. This TCR came from an adult with an advanced solid tumor such as melanoma, head and neck, liver or kidney cancer.

The DNA reads as follows: TGTGCCAGCAGTCGATCGGGCAGGGTGGGCAATGAGCAGTTCTTC. This encodes CASSRSGRVGNEQFF. This chain joins TRBV11-2 to TRBJ2-1; the D gene is possibly TRBD1, with 5 bases matching. There are 15 amino acids in the CDR3, from cysteine to phenylalanine inclusive. Only the CDR3 DNA is retained, 45 bases long and in frame from the first base. The germline V gene yields SGHAT for CDR1 and FQNNGV for CDR2. V is pared back by 6 bases and J by 6 bases, with 18 bases lying between the germline termini.